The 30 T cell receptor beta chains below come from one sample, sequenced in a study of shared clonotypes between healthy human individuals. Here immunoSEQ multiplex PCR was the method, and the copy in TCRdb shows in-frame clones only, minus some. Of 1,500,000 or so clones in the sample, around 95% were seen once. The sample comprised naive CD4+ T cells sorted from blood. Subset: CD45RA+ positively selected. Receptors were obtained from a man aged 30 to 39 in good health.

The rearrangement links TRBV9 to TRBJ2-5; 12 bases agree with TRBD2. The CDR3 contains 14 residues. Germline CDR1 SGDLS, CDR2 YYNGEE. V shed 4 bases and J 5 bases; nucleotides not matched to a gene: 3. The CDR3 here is CASSPSGRGETQYF. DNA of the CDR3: TGTGCCAGCAGCCCTAGCGGGAGGGGGGAGACCCAGTACTTC.

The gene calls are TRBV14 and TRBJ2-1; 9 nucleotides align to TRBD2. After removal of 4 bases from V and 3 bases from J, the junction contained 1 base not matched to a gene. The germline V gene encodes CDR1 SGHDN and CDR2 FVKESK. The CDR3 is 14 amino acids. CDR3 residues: CASSRLADYNEQFF. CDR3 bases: TGTGCCAGCAGCCGACTAGCGGACTACAATGAGCAGTTCTTC.

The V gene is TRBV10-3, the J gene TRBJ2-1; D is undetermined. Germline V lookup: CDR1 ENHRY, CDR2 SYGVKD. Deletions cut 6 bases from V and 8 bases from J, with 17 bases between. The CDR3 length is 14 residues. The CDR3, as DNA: TGTGCCATCAGCGCCCTCTCCCCTCGGGATGAGCAGTTCTTC. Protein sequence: CAISALSPRDEQFF.

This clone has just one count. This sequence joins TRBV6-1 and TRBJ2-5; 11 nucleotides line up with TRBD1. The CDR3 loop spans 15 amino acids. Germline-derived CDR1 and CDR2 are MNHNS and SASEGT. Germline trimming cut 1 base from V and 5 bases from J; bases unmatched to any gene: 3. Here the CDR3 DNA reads TGTGCCAGCAGTGAAGGGACAGGGGGCGCGGAGACCCAGTACTTC. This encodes CASSEGTGGAETQYF.

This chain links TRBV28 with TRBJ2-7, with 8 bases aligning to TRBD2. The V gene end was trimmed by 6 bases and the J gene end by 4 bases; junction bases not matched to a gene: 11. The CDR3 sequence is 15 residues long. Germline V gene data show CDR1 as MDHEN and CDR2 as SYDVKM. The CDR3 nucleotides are TGTGCCAGCAGCAGGACCGGGACTAGTAGGTACGAGCAGTACTTC. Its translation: CASSRTGTSRYEQYF.

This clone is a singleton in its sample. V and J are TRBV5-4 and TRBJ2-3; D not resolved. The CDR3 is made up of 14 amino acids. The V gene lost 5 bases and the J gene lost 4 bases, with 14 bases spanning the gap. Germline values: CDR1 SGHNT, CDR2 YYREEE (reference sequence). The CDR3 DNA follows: TGTGCCAGCAGGGACCTTACCACACCAGATACGCAGTATTTT. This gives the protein CASRDLTTPDTQYF.

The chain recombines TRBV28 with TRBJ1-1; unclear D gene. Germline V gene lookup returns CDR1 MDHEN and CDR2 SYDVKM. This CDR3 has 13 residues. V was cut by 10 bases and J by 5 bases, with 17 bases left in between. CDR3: CATRGTEHTEAFF. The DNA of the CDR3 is TGTGCCACCCGAGGTACCGAGCATACTGAAGCTTTCTTT.

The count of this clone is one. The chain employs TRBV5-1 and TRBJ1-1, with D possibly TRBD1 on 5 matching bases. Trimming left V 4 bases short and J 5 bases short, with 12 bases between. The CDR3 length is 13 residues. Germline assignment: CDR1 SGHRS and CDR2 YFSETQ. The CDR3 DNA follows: TGCGCCAGCAGCGTAGGGGAGGGAACTGAAGCTTTCTTT. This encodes CASSVGEGTEAFF.

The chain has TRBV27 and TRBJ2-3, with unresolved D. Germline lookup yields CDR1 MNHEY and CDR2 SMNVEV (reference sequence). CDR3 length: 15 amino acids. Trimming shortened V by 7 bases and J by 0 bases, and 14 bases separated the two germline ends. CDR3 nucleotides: TGTGCCAGCACCCTATGGTGGGGAAGCACAGATACGCAGTATTTT. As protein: CASTLWWGSTDTQYF.

In DNA form, the CDR3 reads TGCGCCAGCAGCTTTCGGGCTCGAACAAAAAGGAGCTCCTACGAGCAGTACTTC. Protein product: CASSFRARTKRSSYEQYF. The chain couples TRBV5-1 to TRBJ2-7; no clear D gene. V lost 2 bases, J lost 0 bases, and 21 bases lay in between. CDR3 length: 18 amino acids. From germline, CDR1 is SGHRS and CDR2 YFSETQ.

CDR3 nucleotides: TGTGCCATCAGTGAGGGTGGGTCCGACCTCTATGGCTACACCTTC. It yields the protein CAISEGGSDLYGYTF. The chain recombines TRBV10-3 with TRBJ1-2, with D hard to call. Looked up from germline, CDR1 is ENHRY and CDR2 is SYGVKD. The V gene lost 2 bases and the J gene lost 4 bases, with 14 bases spanning the gap. The CDR3 sequence is 15 residues long.

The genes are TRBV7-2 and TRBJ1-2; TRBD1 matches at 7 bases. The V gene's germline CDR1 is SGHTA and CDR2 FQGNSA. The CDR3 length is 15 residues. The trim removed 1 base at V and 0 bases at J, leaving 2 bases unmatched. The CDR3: CASSLDRGTNYGYTF. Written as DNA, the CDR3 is TGTGCCAGCAGCTTAGACAGGGGCACTAACTATGGCTACACCTTC.

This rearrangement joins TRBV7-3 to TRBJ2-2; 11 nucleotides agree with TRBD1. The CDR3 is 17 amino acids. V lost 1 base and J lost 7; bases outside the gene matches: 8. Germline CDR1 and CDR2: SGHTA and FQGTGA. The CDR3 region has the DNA TGTGCCAGCAGCTTAAATCCCCGGACAGGGGGCGGCGGGGAGCTGTTTTTT. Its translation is CASSLNPRTGGGGELFF.

CDR3 in amino acids: CANRALAAYNEQFF. CDR3 sequence (DNA): TGTGCAAATCGGGCACTAGCGGCCTACAATGAGCAGTTCTTC. The chain joins TRBV6-1 to TRBJ2-1; TRBD2 agrees at 8 bases. This CDR3 is built from 14 residues. The V gene's germline CDR1 is MNHNS and CDR2 SASEGT.

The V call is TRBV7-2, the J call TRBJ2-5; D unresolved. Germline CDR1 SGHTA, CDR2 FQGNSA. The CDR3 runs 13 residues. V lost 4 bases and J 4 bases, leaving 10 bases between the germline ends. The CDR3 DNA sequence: TGTGCCAGCAGCTCCGGGCCGTCAGAGACCCAGTACTTC. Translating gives CASSSGPSETQYF.

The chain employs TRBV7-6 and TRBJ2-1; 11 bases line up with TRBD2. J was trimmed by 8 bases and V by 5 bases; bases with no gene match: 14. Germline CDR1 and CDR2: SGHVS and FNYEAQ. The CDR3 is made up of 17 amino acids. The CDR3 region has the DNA TGTGCCAGCAGCGCAATGCCTATCCTAGCGGGAGGTCATGAGCAGTTCTTC. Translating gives CASSAMPILAGGHEQFF. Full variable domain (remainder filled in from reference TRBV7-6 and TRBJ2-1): GAGVSQSPRYKVTKRGQDVALRCDPISGHVSLYWYRQALGQGPEFLTYFNYEAQQDKSGLPNDRFSAERPEGSISTLTIQRTEQRDSAMYRCASSAMPILAGGHEQFFGPGTRLTVL.

CDR3 amino acids: CASSAGQGYSYEQYF. CDR3 coding DNA: TGCGCCAGCAGTGCAGGACAGGGATACTCCTACGAGCAGTACTTC. This chain uses TRBV10-1 with TRBJ2-7, with 8 bases fitting TRBD1. V gave up 4 bases and J gave up 0 bases; unmatched junction bases: 5. CDR3 length equals 15 residues. CDR1 is WNHNN and CDR2 is SYGVQD in the germline V gene (reference sequence).

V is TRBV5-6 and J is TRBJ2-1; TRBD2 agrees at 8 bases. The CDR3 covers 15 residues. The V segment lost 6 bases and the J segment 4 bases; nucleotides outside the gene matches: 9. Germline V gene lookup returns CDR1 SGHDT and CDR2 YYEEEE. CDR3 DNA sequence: TGTGCCAGCACCGGGGGACTAGTGGGATACAATGAGCAGTTCTTC. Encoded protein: CASTGGLVGYNEQFF.

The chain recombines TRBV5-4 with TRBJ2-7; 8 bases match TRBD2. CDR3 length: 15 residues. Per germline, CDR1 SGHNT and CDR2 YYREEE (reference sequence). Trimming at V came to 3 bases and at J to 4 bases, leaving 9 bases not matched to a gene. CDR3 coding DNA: TGTGCCAGCAGCTCTCCGGGACTAGGGGAATACGAGCAGTACTTC. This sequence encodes CASSSPGLGEYEQYF.

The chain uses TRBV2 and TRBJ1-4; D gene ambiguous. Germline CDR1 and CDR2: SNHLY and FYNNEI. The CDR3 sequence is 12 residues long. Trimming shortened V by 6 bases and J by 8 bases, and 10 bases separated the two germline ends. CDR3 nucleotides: TGTGCCAGCAGCCCGAACAGCGAAAAACTGTTTTTT. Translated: CASSPNSEKLFF.

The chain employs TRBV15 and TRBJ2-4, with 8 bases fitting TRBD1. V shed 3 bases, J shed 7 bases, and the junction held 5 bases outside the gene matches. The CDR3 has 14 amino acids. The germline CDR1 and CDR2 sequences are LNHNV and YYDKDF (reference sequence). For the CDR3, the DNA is TGTGCCACCAGCAGGGACAGGGCGGTGAACATTCAGTACTTC. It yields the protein CATSRDRAVNIQYF.

The DNA of the CDR3 is TGTGCCAGCAGCCGACAGGGAAACTATGGCTACACCTTC. Protein: CASSRQGNYGYTF. The V gene is TRBV11-1, the J gene TRBJ1-2, with 7 bases aligning to TRBD1. Germline CDR1 SGHAT, CDR2 FQDESV (reference sequence). J lost 2 bases, V lost 5 bases, and 2 bases had no gene match. The CDR3 extends over 13 amino acids. Complete variable domain (other parts from reference TRBV11-1 and TRBJ1-2): EAEVAQSPRYKITEKSQAVAFWCDPISGHATLYWYRQILGQGPELLVQFQDESVVDDSQLPKDRFSAERLKGVDSTLKIQPAELGDSAMYLCASSRQGNYGYTFGSGTRLTVV.

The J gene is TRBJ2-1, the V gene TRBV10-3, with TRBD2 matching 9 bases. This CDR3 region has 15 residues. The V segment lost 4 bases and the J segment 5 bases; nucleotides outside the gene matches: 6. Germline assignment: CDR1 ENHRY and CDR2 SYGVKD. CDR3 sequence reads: CAISAPLAGNNEQFF. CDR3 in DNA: TGTGCCATCAGTGCGCCACTAGCGGGCAACAATGAGCAGTTCTTC.

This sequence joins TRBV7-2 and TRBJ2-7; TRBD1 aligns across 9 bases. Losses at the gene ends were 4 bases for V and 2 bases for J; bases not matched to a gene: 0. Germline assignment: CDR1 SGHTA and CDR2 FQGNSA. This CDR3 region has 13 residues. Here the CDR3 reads CASSWDRAYEQYF. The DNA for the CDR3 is TGTGCCAGCAGCTGGGACAGGGCCTACGAGCAGTACTTC. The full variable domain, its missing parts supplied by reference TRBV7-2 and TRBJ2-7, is GAGVSQSPSNKVTEKGKDVELRCDPISGHTALYWYRQSLGQGLEFLIYFQGNSAPDKSGLPSDRFSAERTGGSVSTLTIQRTQQEDSAVYLCASSWDRAYEQYFGPGTRLTVT.

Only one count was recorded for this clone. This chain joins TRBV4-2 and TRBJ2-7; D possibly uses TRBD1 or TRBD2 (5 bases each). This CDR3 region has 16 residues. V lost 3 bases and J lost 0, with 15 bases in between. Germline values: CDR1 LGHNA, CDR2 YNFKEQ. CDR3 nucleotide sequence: TGTGCCAGCAGCCAGGTCGGGACCCACAGCTCCTACGAGCAGTACTTC. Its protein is CASSQVGTHSSYEQYF.

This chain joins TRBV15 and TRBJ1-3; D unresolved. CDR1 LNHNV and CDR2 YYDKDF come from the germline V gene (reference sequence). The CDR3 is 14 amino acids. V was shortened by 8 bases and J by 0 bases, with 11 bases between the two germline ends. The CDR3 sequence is CATRDLSSGNTIYF. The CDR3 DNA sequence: TGTGCCACCCGGGATCTGTCCTCTGGAAACACCATATATTTT.

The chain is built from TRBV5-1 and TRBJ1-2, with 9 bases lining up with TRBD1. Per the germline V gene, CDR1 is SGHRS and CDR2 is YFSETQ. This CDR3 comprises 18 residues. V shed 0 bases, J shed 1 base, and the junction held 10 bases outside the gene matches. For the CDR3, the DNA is TGCGCCAGCAGCTTGGCTCCGGGACAGGGCCCCAGTAACTATGGCTACACCTTC. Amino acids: CASSLAPGQGPSNYGYTF.

The CDR3 nucleotides read TGTGCCAGTAGTACCGACTGGGGCAGTGCGGCGGATCAGCCCCAGCATTTT. Translated: CASSTDWGSAADQPQHF. The V call is TRBV19, the J call TRBJ1-5, with D perhaps matching TRBD1 (5 bases). V was clipped by 4 bases and J by 5 bases, with 21 bases between them. The CDR3 loop spans 17 amino acids. The germline V gene has CDR1 LNHDA and CDR2 SQIVND (reference sequence). The complete variable domain, with remaining parts taken from reference TRBV19 and TRBJ1-5, reads DGGITQSPKYLFRKEGQNVTLSCEQNLNHDAMYWYRQDPGQGLRLIYYSQIVNDFQKGDIAEGYSVSREKKESFPLTVTSAQKNPTAFYLCASSTDWGSAADQPQHFGDGTRLSIL.

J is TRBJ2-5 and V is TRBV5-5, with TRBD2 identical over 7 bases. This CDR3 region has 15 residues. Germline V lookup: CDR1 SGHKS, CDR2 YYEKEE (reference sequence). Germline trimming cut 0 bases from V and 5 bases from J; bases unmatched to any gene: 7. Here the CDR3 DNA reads TGTGCCAGCAGCTTGGGAACCACCGGGGGGGAGACCCAGTACTTC. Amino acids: CASSLGTTGGETQYF.

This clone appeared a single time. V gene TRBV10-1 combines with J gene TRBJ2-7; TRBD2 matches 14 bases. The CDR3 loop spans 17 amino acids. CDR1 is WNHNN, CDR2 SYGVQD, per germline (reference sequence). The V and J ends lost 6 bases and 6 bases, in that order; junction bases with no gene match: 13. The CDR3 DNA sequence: TGCGCCAGCAGCGCCGGGACTAGCGGGAGTAGGTCTTTCGAGCAGTACTTC. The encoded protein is CASSAGTSGSRSFEQYF.